Listed here is a single TCR beta chain. The source of the sample is a study of blood T cell repertoires in COVID-19. As for the study in general: The United States, Italy and Spain provided the acute and convalescent COVID-19 samples. Sources were T cells, B-cell-depleted T cells, or PBMCs; the material itself was cDNA or gDNA.

The V end lost 5 bases, the J end lost 1 base, and 20 bases lay between the germline ends. This CDR3 is built from 17 residues. The V gene's germline CDR1 is SEHNR and CDR2 FQNEAQ (reference sequence). In the original analysis: Amplification from reference gene primers served as the basis for estimated nucleated cell counts. Repertoires were generated with immunoSEQ multiplex PCR, while TCRdb's copy carries only in-frame clones and drops some. Clonal size and the V and J genes are those of that table, whereas D and trimming came from the DNA. The data hold 250,000 to 350,000 clones, with approximately 87% observed a single time.

The sequenced material came from peripheral blood. The chain joins TRBV7-9 to TRBJ1-2; D might be TRBD1 (5 bases). The TCR comes from a woman aged 45-60 years with active or convalescent COVID-19. The CDR3 reads CASSPMLRDGGNYGYTF. The CDR3 nucleotides are TGTGCCAGCAGCCCAATGTTGAGGGACGGGGGTAACTATGGCTACACCTTC. Filled out from reference TRBV7-9 and TRBJ1-2, the complete variable domain reads DTGVSQNPRHKITKRGQNVTFRCDPISEHNRLYWYRQTLGQGPEFLTYFQNEAQLEKSRLLSDRFSAERPKGSFSTLEIQRTEQGDSAMYLCASSPMLRDGGNYGYTFGSGTRLTVV.